Listed below are T cell receptor beta chains from one sample, sequenced in a study of T-cell memory formation after mild COVID-19. TCRdb called the 5' RACE reads again in MiXCR, with one record for every CDR3 protein. The data hold under 200,000 distinct CDR3 sequences, with around 13% observed a single time. The sequenced sample was PBMCs or a T cell subset sorted from them (not recorded which). Receptors originate from a man aged 18 to 29 who had mild COVID-19 (a few samples of this study predate the infection). Cell type and time point are not known. CDR3s include the opening cysteine and the closing phenylalanine or tryptophan. The order of the fields is D gene, J gene, V gene, clone size, CDR3 DNA, CDR3 protein. A D gene is named only where the DNA matches it firmly. Not every row has a clone size; where given, it reads once, few, many or a size class.

D gene: -; J gene: TRBJ2-7; V gene: TRBV27; clone size: few; CDR3 DNA: TGTGCCAGCAGTTTTCCCGAGAGGGCTACCTACGAGCAGTACTTC; CDR3 protein: CASSFPERATYEQYF
D gene: -; J gene: TRBJ1-5; V gene: TRBV20-1; clone size: few; CDR3 DNA: TGCAGTGCTACCCCATGGGGCCAGCCCCAGCATTTT; CDR3 protein: CSATPWGQPQHF
D gene: TRBD1; J gene: TRBJ2-5; V gene: TRBV5-5; clone size: few; CDR3 DNA: TGTGCCAGCAGCTTAAACAGGGGGCACGATGAGGAGACCCAGTACTTC; CDR3 protein: CASSLNRGHDEETQYF
D gene: -; J gene: TRBJ2-5; V gene: TRBV7-2; clone size: few; CDR3 DNA: TGTGCCAGCAGCGGACACCAAGGGGAGACCCAGTACTTC; CDR3 protein: CASSGHQGETQYF
D gene: TRBD1; J gene: TRBJ2-1; V gene: TRBV7-9; clone size: -; CDR3 DNA: TGTGCCAGCCCGGGACAGAGTTACAATGAGCAGTTCTTC; CDR3 protein: CASPGQSYNEQFF
D gene: -; J gene: TRBJ1-5; V gene: TRBV12-3/TRBV12-4; clone size: -; CDR3 DNA: TGTGCCAGCAGGCAGGACAGAGCGCTGAGGAATCAGCCCCAGCATTTT; CDR3 protein: CASRQDRALRNQPQHF
D gene: -; J gene: TRBJ2-2; V gene: TRBV7-3; clone size: few; CDR3 DNA: TGTGCCAGCAGCTTAGGGTTCGGTACCGGGGAGCTGTTTTTT; CDR3 protein: CASSLGFGTGELFF
D gene: TRBD2; J gene: TRBJ2-5; V gene: TRBV14; clone size: -; CDR3 DNA: TGTGCCAGCAGCCCCCGCGTTAGCGGGGGCTTCCAAGAGACCCAGTACTTC; CDR3 protein: CASSPRVSGGFQETQYF
D gene: -; J gene: TRBJ2-1; V gene: TRBV7-9; clone size: few; CDR3 DNA: TGTGCCAGCAGCTTAGGCGGGATCGGGGAGCAGTTCTTC; CDR3 protein: CASSLGGIGEQFF
D gene: -; J gene: TRBJ2-5; V gene: TRBV29-1; clone size: -; CDR3 DNA: TGCAGCGTCGAGAGGGACGTCCAAGAGACCCAGTACTTC; CDR3 protein: CSVERDVQETQYF
D gene: -; J gene: TRBJ2-2; V gene: TRBV28; clone size: -; CDR3 DNA: TGTGCCAGCCAGGCCCTCGCGAACACCGGGGAGCTGTTTTTT; CDR3 protein: CASQALANTGELFF
D gene: -; J gene: TRBJ2-5; V gene: TRBV28; clone size: few; CDR3 DNA: TGTGCCAGCAGTTTCCCTGGGGTAGCGACCCAGTACTTC; CDR3 protein: CASSFPGVATQYF
D gene: -; J gene: TRBJ2-5; V gene: TRBV6-2/TRBV6-3; clone size: many; CDR3 DNA: TGTGCCAGCGCCGCATCGGAGGAGACCCAGTACTTC; CDR3 protein: CASAASEETQYF
D gene: -; J gene: TRBJ1-2; V gene: TRBV3-1; clone size: -; CDR3 DNA: TGTGCCAGCAGCCAGGGGGGGCACTATGGCTACACCTTC; CDR3 protein: CASSQGGHYGYTF
D gene: TRBD1; J gene: TRBJ1-1; V gene: TRBV5-6; clone size: -; CDR3 DNA: TGTGCCAGCAGGACAAACAGGGGCCTCGTAACTGAAGCTTTCTTT; CDR3 protein: CASRTNRGLVTEAFF
D gene: TRBD2; J gene: TRBJ2-7; V gene: TRBV7-9; clone size: -; CDR3 DNA: TGTGCCAGCAGCTCGCGAGCGGGGGAGGGTCCCTACGAGCAGTACTTC; CDR3 protein: CASSSRAGEGPYEQYF
D gene: -; J gene: TRBJ2-7; V gene: TRBV10-3; clone size: -; CDR3 DNA: TGTGCCAAAATTACGAAGGGGGTAGAGTACGAGCAGTACTTC; CDR3 protein: CAKITKGVEYEQYF
D gene: -; J gene: TRBJ1-5; V gene: TRBV7-2; clone size: -; CDR3 DNA: TGTGCCAGCAGCTTAGGACCCAGCAATCAGCCCCAGCATTTT; CDR3 protein: CASSLGPSNQPQHF
D gene: -; J gene: TRBJ1-2; V gene: TRBV20-1; clone size: many; CDR3 DNA: TGCAGTGCTAGAGATTCGGCAGGGAATGGCTACACCTTC; CDR3 protein: CSARDSAGNGYTF
D gene: -; J gene: TRBJ2-3; V gene: TRBV3-2; clone size: -; CDR3 DNA: TGTGCCAGCAGCCTGACTATTGGCTTTGGGGGGCGGGAAGATACGCAGTATTTT; CDR3 protein: CASSLTIGFGGREDTQYF
D gene: -; J gene: TRBJ1-1; V gene: TRBV7-9; clone size: -; CDR3 DNA: TGTGCCAGCAGCCCGGAGCCGAGGAACACTGAAGCTTTCTTT; CDR3 protein: CASSPEPRNTEAFF
D gene: TRBD2; J gene: TRBJ2-5; V gene: TRBV2; clone size: -; CDR3 DNA: TGTGCCAGCAGGGGACGTTCTAGCGGGGGGCCGGGGGAGACCCAGTACTTC; CDR3 protein: CASRGRSSGGPGETQYF
D gene: -; J gene: TRBJ1-3; V gene: TRBV6-5; clone size: once; CDR3 DNA: TGTGCCAGCAGTTACGGAGGGCCGACAAGGTTCGGAAACACCATATATTTT; CDR3 protein: CASSYGGPTRFGNTIYF
D gene: -; J gene: TRBJ1-1; V gene: TRBV6-1; clone size: -; CDR3 DNA: TGTGCCAGCACGCTGGGGGGGAACACTGAAGCTTTCTTT; CDR3 protein: CASTLGGNTEAFF
D gene: -; J gene: TRBJ1-1; V gene: TRBV7-2; clone size: few; CDR3 DNA: TGTGCCAGCAGCCCCTTAAGGACAGCGAAGAACACTGAAGCTTTCTTT; CDR3 protein: CASSPLRTAKNTEAFF
D gene: -; J gene: TRBJ2-3; V gene: TRBV7-2; clone size: many; CDR3 DNA: TGTGCCAGCAGCCCCGGAACCGGGGATACGCAGTATTTT; CDR3 protein: CASSPGTGDTQYF
D gene: -; J gene: TRBJ1-2; V gene: TRBV3-1; clone size: few; CDR3 DNA: TGTGCCAGCAGCCCGCCCGGGGGCCCGATTCTCTATGGCTACACCTTC; CDR3 protein: CASSPPGGPILYGYTF